This T cell receptor (beta chain) was profiled in a study of blood T cell repertoires in COVID-19 (dated by TCRdb to the early 2020s). About the study as a whole: The collaborator samples originated in the United States, Italy and Spain and spanned the acute and convalescent phases of COVID-19. A freely available public database, intended as a resource for researchers studying the immune response to SARS-CoV-2, is where the repertoires were released. The dataset comprised deeply sampled blood TCRbeta repertoires from subjects exposed to, actively infected with, or recovered from COVID-19. The prospective study material was composed of cDNA or gDNA derived from T cells, B-cell-depleted T cells, or PBMCs. Nearly every sample came with metadata listing a de-identified subject ID, COVID-19 status, age in years and sex. Samples came from the ongoing ImmuneRACE study (first 160 participants) plus 1,254 subjects from 6 global collaborators. HLA class I and class II types, where available, came from metadata supplied by the sample provider rather than from assay-based typing.

The germline V gene encodes CDR1 LGHDT and CDR2 YNNKEL (reference sequence). V was cut back by 1 base and J by 2 bases, leaving a gap of 9 bases between them. The CDR3 holds 14 amino acids from the cysteine to the phenylalanine. Only the CDR3 region is kept as DNA, spanning 42 bases read in frame from base 1. What the authors observed across the whole study: The amount of clinical and demographic metadata varied by source and participant and was provided uncurated.

About this clone: The target of this receptor is not known. The record has no base qualities; no much larger clone is one base away. The sample holds other DNA sequences that translate to the same CDR3.

TCRbeta CDR3 regions were amplified from genomic DNA using the immunoSEQ Assay, a bias-controlled multiplex PCR. As for how the authors treated the data: The number of nucleated cells in each sample was estimated by amplification of reference gene primers within the assay. To quantify the absolute abundance of each unique TCRbeta CDR3 rearrangement, sequence reads were collapsed and filtered. Productive Simpson clonality was computed per sample as the square root of Simpson's diversity index over productive rearrangements. TCRdb's version of the immuneACCESS table is confined to in-frame rearrangements and falls short of the full clone set. An unresolved V gene accounts for under half of the shortfall where checked; the remainder is of unknown origin. The V and J calls and the clone size are those of that table, but D and trimming were determined from the DNA. This sample lists 70,000 to 100,000 clones; about four fifths were detected once. The ten largest clones represent about 11% of the sample.

Collaborating institutions collected whole blood in K2EDTA tubes following their own protocols. For TCRbeta analysis, collaborators shipped samples in one of three forms: frozen whole blood, isolated PBMCs, or DNA extracted from either of those sample types. Sequencing was done on a sample of peripheral blood. The chain employs TRBV3-1 (or the pseudogene TRBV3-2) and TRBJ2-7; the D segment could be TRBD2, given 6 matching bases. This receptor was taken from a human donor in a cohort sampled during active COVID-19. Here is the DNA: TGTGCCAGCAGCCAAGTTCCGGGGGCCTACGAGCAGTACTTC. The encoded protein is CASSQVPGAYEQYF.